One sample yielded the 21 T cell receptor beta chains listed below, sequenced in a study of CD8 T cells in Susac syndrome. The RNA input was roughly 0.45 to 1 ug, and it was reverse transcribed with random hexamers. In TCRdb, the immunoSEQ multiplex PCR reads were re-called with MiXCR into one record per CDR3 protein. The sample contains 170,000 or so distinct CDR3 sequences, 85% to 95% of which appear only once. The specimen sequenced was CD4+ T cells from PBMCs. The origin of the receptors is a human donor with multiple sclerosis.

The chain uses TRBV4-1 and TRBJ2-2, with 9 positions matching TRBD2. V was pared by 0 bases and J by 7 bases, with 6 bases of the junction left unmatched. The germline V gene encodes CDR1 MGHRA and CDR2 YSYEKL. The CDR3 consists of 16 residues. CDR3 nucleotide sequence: TGCGCCAGCAGCCAAGATAGCGGGAGAATTGACGGGGAGCTGTTTTTT. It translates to CASSQDSGRIDGELFF.

Here the CDR3 reads CASSSGLQGANYGYTF. Here the CDR3 DNA reads TGTGCCAGCAGCTCGGGACTACAGGGTGCTAACTATGGCTACACCTTC. This chain joins TRBV5-4 and TRBJ1-2, with D tentatively TRBD1 (6 bases). V gave up 3 bases and J gave up 0 bases, with 15 bases separating them. The germline CDR1 and CDR2 sequences are SGHNT and YYREEE (reference sequence). CDR3 size: 16 residues. Full variable domain (remainder filled in from reference TRBV5-4 and TRBJ1-2): ETGVTQSPTHLIKTRGQQVTLRCSSQSGHNTVSWYQQALGQGPQFIFQYYREEENGRGNFPPRFSGLQFPNYSSELNVNALELDDSALYLCASSSGLQGANYGYTFGSGTRLTVV.

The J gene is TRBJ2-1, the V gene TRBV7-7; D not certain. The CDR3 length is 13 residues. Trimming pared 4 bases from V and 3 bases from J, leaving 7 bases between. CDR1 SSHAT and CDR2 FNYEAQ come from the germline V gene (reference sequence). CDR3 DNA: TGTGCCAGCAGCTCTGATCGCTACAATGAGCAGTTCTTC. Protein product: CASSSDRYNEQFF.

In nucleotides, the CDR3 is TGTGCCAGCAGTTTAAGGGCAAGCACAGATACGCAGTATTTT. This encodes CASSLRASTDTQYF. The rearrangement joins TRBV12-3 or TRBV12-4 to TRBJ2-3; no firm D call. The CDR3 covers 14 residues. V was cut by 2 bases and J by 0 bases, with 6 bases left in between.

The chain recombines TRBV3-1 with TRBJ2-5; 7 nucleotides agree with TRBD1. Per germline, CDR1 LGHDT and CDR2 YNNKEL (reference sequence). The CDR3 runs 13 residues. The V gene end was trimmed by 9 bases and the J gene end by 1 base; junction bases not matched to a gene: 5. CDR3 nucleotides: TGTGCCAGTGGGACAGACCGCCAAGAGACCCAGTACTTC. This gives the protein CASGTDRQETQYF.

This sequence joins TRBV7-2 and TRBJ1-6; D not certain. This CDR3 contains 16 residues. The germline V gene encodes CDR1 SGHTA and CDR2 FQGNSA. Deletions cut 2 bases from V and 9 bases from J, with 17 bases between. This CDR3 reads CASSLLLGSSVSPLHF. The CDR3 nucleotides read TGTGCCAGCAGCTTATTGTTGGGATCTTCGGTTTCACCCCTCCACTTT.

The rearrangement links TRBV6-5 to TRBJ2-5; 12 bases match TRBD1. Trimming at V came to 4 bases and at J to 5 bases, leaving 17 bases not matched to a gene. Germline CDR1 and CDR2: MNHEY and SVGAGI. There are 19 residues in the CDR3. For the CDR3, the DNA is TGTGCCAGCAGTTGGCCTAACCTTTTGGGACAGGGGGCACTGGAGACCCAGTACTTC. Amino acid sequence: CASSWPNLLGQGALETQYF.

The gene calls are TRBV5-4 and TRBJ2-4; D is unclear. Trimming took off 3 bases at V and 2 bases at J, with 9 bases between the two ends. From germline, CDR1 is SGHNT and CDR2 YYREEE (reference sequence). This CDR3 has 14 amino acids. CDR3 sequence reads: CASSSPSSKNIQYF. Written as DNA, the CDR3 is TGTGCCAGCAGCTCACCGTCCTCCAAAAACATTCAGTACTTC. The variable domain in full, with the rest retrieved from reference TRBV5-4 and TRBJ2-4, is ETGVTQSPTHLIKTRGQQVTLRCSSQSGHNTVSWYQQALGQGPQFIFQYYREEENGRGNFPPRFSGLQFPNYSSELNVNALELDDSALYLCASSSPSSKNIQYFGAGTRLSVL.

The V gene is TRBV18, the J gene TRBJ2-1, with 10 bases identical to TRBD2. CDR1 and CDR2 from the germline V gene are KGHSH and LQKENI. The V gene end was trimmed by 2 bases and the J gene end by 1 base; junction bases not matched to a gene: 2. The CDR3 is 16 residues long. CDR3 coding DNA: TGTGCCAGCTCACCAGGAGCGGGAGGGTCCTACAATGAGCAGTTCTTC. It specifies CASSPGAGGSYNEQFF.

CDR3 region: CASSFQGGWEQYF. CDR3 nucleotide sequence: TGTGCCAGCAGTTTTCAGGGGGGATGGGAGCAGTACTTC. The rearrangement uses TRBV6-5 and TRBJ2-7; D might be TRBD1 (7 bases). Trimming cost V 4 bases and J 7 bases, with 14 bases left between them. The CDR3 extends over 13 amino acids. From germline, CDR1 is MNHEY and CDR2 SVGAGI.

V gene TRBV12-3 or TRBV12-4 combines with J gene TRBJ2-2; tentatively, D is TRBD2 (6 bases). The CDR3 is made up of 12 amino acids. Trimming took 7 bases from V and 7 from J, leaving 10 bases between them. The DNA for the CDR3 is TGTGCCAGCACTAAGACTAGCGGGGAGCTGTTTTTT. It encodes CASTKTSGELFF.

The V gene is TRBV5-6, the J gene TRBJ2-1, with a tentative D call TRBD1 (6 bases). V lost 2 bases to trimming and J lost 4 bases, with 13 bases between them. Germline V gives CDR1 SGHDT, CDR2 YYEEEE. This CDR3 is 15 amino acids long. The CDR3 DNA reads TGTGCCAGCAGCTTTCGACAGGACCCATACAATGAGCAGTTCTTC. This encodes CASSFRQDPYNEQFF.

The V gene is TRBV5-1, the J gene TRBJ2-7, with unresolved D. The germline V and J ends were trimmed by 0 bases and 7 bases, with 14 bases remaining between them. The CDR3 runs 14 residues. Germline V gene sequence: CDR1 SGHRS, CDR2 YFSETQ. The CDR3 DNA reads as TGCGCCAGCAGCTTGGGGACCCGATTGGGGGAGCAGTACTTC. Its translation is CASSLGTRLGEQYF.

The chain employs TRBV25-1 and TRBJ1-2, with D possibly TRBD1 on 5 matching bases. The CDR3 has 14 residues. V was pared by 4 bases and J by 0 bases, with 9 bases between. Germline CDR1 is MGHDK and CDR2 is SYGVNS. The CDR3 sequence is CASSVSGPNYGYTF. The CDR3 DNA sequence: TGTGCCAGCAGTGTTTCAGGGCCTAACTATGGCTACACCTTC.

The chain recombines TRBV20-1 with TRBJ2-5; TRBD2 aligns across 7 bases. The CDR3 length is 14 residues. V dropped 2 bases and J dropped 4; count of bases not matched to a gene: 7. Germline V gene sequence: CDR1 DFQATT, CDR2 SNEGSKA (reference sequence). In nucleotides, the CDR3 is TGCAGTGCTAGATGGAGGGAGGGTGGAGAGACCCAGTACTTC. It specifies CSARWREGGETQYF.

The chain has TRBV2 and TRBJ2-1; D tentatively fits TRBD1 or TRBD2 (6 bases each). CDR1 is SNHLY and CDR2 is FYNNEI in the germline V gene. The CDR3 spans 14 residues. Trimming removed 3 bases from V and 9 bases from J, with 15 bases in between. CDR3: CASSDHQQGGEQFF. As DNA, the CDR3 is TGTGCCAGCAGTGATCACCAACAGGGAGGTGAGCAGTTCTTC.

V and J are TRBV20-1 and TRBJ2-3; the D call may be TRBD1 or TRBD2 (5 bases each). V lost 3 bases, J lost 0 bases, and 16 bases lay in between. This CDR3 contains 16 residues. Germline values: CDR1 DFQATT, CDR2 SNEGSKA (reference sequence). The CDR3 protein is CSASGLGVRSTDTQYF. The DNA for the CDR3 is TGCAGTGCTAGCGGGCTGGGGGTGCGGAGCACAGATACGCAGTATTTT.

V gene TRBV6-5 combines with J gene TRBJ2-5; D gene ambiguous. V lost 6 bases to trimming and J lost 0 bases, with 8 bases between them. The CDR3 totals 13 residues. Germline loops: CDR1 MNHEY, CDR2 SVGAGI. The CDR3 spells CASSGYNQETQYF. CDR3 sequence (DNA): TGTGCCAGCAGCGGATATAACCAAGAGACCCAGTACTTC.

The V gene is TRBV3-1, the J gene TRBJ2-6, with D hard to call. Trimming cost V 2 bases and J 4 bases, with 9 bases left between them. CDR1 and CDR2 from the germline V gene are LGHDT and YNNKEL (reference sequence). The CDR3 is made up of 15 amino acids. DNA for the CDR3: TGTGCCAGCAGCCAAACCCCCACGGGGGCCAACGTCCTGACTTTC. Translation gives CASSQTPTGANVLTF.

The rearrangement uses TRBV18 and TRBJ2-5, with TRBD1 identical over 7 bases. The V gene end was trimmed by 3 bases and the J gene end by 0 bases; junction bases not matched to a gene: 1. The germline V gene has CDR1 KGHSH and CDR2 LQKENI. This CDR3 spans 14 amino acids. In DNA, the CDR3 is TGTGCCAGCTCACCTGGACAGGACCAAGAGACCCAGTACTTC. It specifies CASSPGQDQETQYF.

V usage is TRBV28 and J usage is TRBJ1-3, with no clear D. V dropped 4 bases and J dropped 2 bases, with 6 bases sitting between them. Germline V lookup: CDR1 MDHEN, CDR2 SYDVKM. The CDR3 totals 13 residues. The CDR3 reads CASSSHAGNTIYF. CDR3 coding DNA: TGTGCCAGCAGTTCCCACGCTGGAAACACCATATATTTT.